The T cell receptor (beta chain) under discussion was sequenced for a study of T cell responses to AZD1222 COVID-19 vaccine. Study conclusions and caveats: Regions left unmutated in variants are reportedly the target of nearly half of spike-specific TCRs. After two AZD1222 doses, spike-specific TCR breadth and depth rose versus day 0.

Assay: immunoSEQ multiplex PCR; the TCRdb copy retains only in-frame clones and omits some. The repertoire holds 120,000 to 150,000 clones, more than 70% seen once, with approximately 1.8% in the top ten. With 2 bases removed from V and 6 bases from J, the gap between germline ends came to 19 bases. The CDR3 covers 16 residues. Germline loops: CDR1 MNHEY, CDR2 SVGAGI. In the case of this clone: Its specificity is not known.

The sample in question was peripheral blood, obtained 28 days after the second AZD1222 dose. The chain has TRBV6-5 and TRBJ1-1; D is uncertain. The source of this sequence is an adult who received the AZD1222 COVID-19 vaccine. CDR3 in DNA: TGTGCCAGCAGTTACGCCCCAACCTTGATGATTTCTGAAGCTTTCTTT. Protein: CASSYAPTLMISEAFF.